These 9 T cell receptor beta chains were sequenced from one sample in a study of control samples from healthy donors and cancer patients. Data came from immunoSEQ multiplex PCR; TCRdb stores just in-frame clones and leaves some out. The table includes under 300,000 clones, more than 65% detected once. The sample consisted of PBMCs. These receptor sequences come from a woman aged 60-75 years with lung cancer.

The sample holds a few counts of this clone. The V and J genes are TRBV7-9 and TRBJ1-5; 9 nucleotides line up with TRBD1. Germline V CDR1 and CDR2: SEHNR, FQNEAQ (reference sequence). This CDR3 has 16 amino acids. V gave up 1 base and J gave up 5 bases; unmatched junction bases: 6. The CDR3 DNA reads TGTGCCAGCAGCTTAGGGTGGGACAGGGAGGATCAGCCCCAGCATTTT. Its protein product is CASSLGWDREDQPQHF. The full variable domain, with the rest looked up from reference TRBV7-9 and TRBJ1-5, is DTGVSQNPRHKITKRGQNVTFRCDPISEHNRLYWYRQTLGQGPEFLTYFQNEAQLEKSRLLSDRFSAERPKGSFSTLEIQRTEQGDSAMYLCASSLGWDREDQPQHFGDGTRLSIL.

This clone was found a few times. The chain joins TRBV5-6 to TRBJ2-7, with D unclear. Germline lookup yields CDR1 SGHDT and CDR2 YYEEEE. This CDR3 has 12 amino acids. V was clipped by 0 bases and J by 7 bases, with 8 bases between them. CDR3 sequence (DNA): TGTGCCAGCAGCTTGGGCGTAAGGGAGCAGTACTTC. It is translated as CASSLGVREQYF.

V is TRBV12-3 or TRBV12-4 and J is TRBJ1-1; D unclear. The CDR3 is made up of 13 amino acids. V was clipped by 5 bases and J by 1 base, with 8 bases between them. CDR3 coding DNA: TGTGCCAGCAGTGGCCTTTGGAACACTGAAGCTTTCTTT. Encoded protein: CASSGLWNTEAFF.

This chain links TRBV6-4 with TRBJ2-3; 8 positions agree with TRBD1. Germline V lookup: CDR1 MRHNA, CDR2 SNTAGT. V trimming: 5 bases; J trimming: 6 bases; junction bases outside the gene matches: 7. The CDR3 sequence is 14 residues long. The DNA for the CDR3 is TGTGCCAGCAGTTCCGGGACAGGCGAGGATACGCAGTATTTT. This gives the protein CASSSGTGEDTQYF.

The rearrangement links TRBV11-2 to TRBJ1-1; 7 nucleotides line up with TRBD1. With V trimmed by 2 bases and J by 7 bases, 7 bases remained unmatched. This CDR3 spans 14 amino acids. Germline-derived CDR1 and CDR2 are SGHAT and FQNNGV. CDR3 bases: TGTGCCAGCAGCTTATTTGGGACAGCCCTTGAAGCTTTCTTT. Translated, it gives CASSLFGTALEAFF.

This clone was counted only a few times. This chain joins TRBV19 and TRBJ1-1; a weak D match, TRBD1 (6 bases). The CDR3 has 16 amino acids. Trimming left V 5 bases short and J 1 base short, with 17 bases between. CDR1 and CDR2 from the germline V gene are LNHDA and SQIVND (reference sequence). CDR3 bases: TGTGCCAGTAGTTCGTTCTTGGGGGCGACGAACACTGAAGCTTTCTTT. Its protein is CASSSFLGATNTEAFF.

This sequence joins TRBV12-3 or TRBV12-4 and TRBJ2-3; D is undetermined. V was pared by 6 bases and J by 5 bases, with 12 bases between. The CDR3 is 13 residues long. This CDR3 is CASSLTERDTQYF. For the CDR3, the DNA is TGTGCCAGCAGCCTCACCGAACGAGATACGCAGTATTTT.

V is TRBV19 and J is TRBJ1-3; D gene uncertain. The germline gives CDR1 LNHDA, CDR2 SQIVND (reference sequence). The CDR3 extends over 11 amino acids. The V end was cut by 10 bases, the J end by 0 bases, with 4 bases between. The CDR3 DNA sequence: TGTGCCACCGGCTCTGGAAACACCATATATTTT. This codes for CATGSGNTIYF.

The chain carries TRBV7-9 and TRBJ1-3; D may be TRBD1 (5 bases). The ends were cut back, 3 bases at V and 2 bases at J, with 11 bases in the middle. This CDR3 spans 15 amino acids. CDR1 SEHNR and CDR2 FQNEAQ come from the germline V gene (reference sequence). The CDR3 DNA reads TGTGCCAGCAGCTTGGGGGGTGGCCCTGGAAACACCATATATTTT. It codes for CASSLGGGPGNTIYF.